This T cell receptor (beta chain) was documented in a study of breast tumors, draining lymph nodes, adjacent tissues. Study outcomes and limitations: Tumor repertoires ranked between lymph nodes and nontumor tissue in diversity, with V and J gene preferences.

TCRdb redid the calling of the multiplex PCR reads with MiXCR, one entry per CDR3 protein. The sample has over 150,000 distinct CDR3 sequences, 30% to 35% seen once; the top ten hold roughly 4.5%. Breast cancer patients provided tissue from their axillary draining lymph nodes. Germline CDR1 MRHNA, CDR2 SNTAGT. The CDR3 totals 13 residues. Comment on this clonotype: The target antigen is unknown. Sequence at one end of the junction differs from germline and may be a read error.

This sequence joins TRBV6-4 and TRBJ1-2; unclear D gene. The specimen was axillary lymph node tissue. This TCR came from a female donor with breast cancer. Some clones in this sample may be carry-over from other donors' samples. Here the CDR3 DNA reads TGTGCCAGATCACCGGAAATTAACTATGGCCACACCTTC. It yields the protein CARSPEINYGHTF.